A selection of T cell receptor beta chains follows, all from one sample in a study of OX40 agonist ivuxolimab in advanced cancers. Libraries were prepared by immunoSEQ multiplex PCR; TCRdb keeps only in-frame clonotypes and omits some of them. This table holds 70,000 to 95,000 clones, roughly 91% found once. This specimen was CD4+ or CD8+ T cells sorted from blood, taken in a trial of the OX40 agonist ivuxolimab. The receptors were sampled from an adult with an advanced solid tumor such as melanoma, head and neck, liver or kidney cancer. CDR3s include the opening cysteine and the closing phenylalanine or tryptophan. D genes are given only for firm matches. Clone size is shown for a subset of rows, as once, few, many or a class of expanded clone.

CDR3 | DNA | J | V | D | length | size
CASSLQMAGELFF | TGTGCCAGCAGCCTTCAGATGGCCGGGGAGCTGTTTTTT | TRBJ2-2 | TRBV9 | . | 13 | few
CASSVGSGYTF | TGTGCCAGTAGTGTGGGTAGTGGCTACACCTTC | TRBJ1-2 | TRBV19 | . | 11 | .
CASSREETQYF | TGTGCCAGCAGCAGAGAAGAGACCCAGTACTTC | TRBJ2-5 | TRBV21-1 | . | 11 | once
CASIQDRGGNQPQHF | TGTGCCAGCATTCAGGACAGGGGAGGAAATCAGCCCCAGCATTTT | TRBJ1-5 | TRBV6-5 | TRBD1 | 15 | .
CASSHSSTGGWWNTEAFF | TGTGCCAGCAGCCACTCATCAACAGGGGGATGGTGGAACACTGAAGCTTTCTTT | TRBJ1-1 | TRBV27 | TRBD1 | 18 | .
CASSHDTSGSWNEQFF | TGCGCCAGCAGCCACGATACTAGCGGGAGTTGGAATGAGCAGTTCTTC | TRBJ2-1 | TRBV4-1 | TRBD2 | 16 | .
CASSIGGQGWVNEQFF | TGTGCCAGCAGTATCGGGGGACAGGGGTGGGTCAATGAGCAGTTCTTC | TRBJ2-1 | TRBV28 | TRBD1 | 16 | .
CASKGGAADTQYF | TGTGCCAGCAAGGGCGGTGCGGCAGATACGCAGTATTTT | TRBJ2-3 | TRBV10-3 | . | 13 | .
CASSSGPGLNQPQHF | TGCGCCAGCAGCTCGGGCCCGGGGCTCAATCAGCCCCAGCATTTT | TRBJ1-5 | TRBV5-1 | . | 15 | .
CASSLERLAGEQYF | TGTGCCAGCAGCTTAGAAAGACTAGCGGGGGAGCAGTACTTC | TRBJ2-7 | TRBV11-2 | TRBD2 | 14 | .
CASSFKQGANYGYTF | TGTGCCAGCAGCTTCAAGCAGGGGGCTAACTATGGCTACACCTTC | TRBJ1-2 | TRBV7-2 | TRBD1 | 15 | .
CASCPTPGRNTEAFF | TGTGCCAGTTGCCCCACTCCTGGCAGGAACACTGAAGCTTTCTTT | TRBJ1-1 | TRBV27 | . | 15 | few
CASSYRQGGNQPQHF | TGTGCCAGCAGTTATCGACAGGGTGGCAATCAGCCCCAGCATTTT | TRBJ1-5 | TRBV6-5 | TRBD1 | 15 | .
CASSLGKREGNEQFF | TGTGCCAGTAGCCTTGGTAAGAGGGAGGGCAATGAGCAGTTCTTC | TRBJ2-1 | TRBV19 | TRBD2 | 15 | .
CASSFTAWPSSYNEQFF | TGTGCCAGCAGCTTCACGGCCTGGCCTAGCTCCTACAATGAGCAGTTCTTC | TRBJ2-1 | TRBV7-2 | . | 17 | .
CASSAGPGQGMFEQYF | TGCGCCAGCAGCGCCGGCCCGGGACAGGGAATGTTCGAGCAGTACTTC | TRBJ2-7 | TRBV5-1 | TRBD1 | 16 | .